The 20 T cell receptor beta chains below all came from one sample that was sequenced in a study of blood T cell repertoires in COVID-19. Measured with immunoSEQ multiplex PCR; TCRdb has only the in-frame clones, and not every one. This table has about 140,000 clones, 88% appearing once. Sequencing was done on a sample of peripheral blood. The receptors were sampled from a human donor with COVID-19, enrolled during active disease. The donor label of this sample is uncertain.

V usage is TRBV7-6 and J usage is TRBJ1-6; tentative D call: TRBD1 (6 bases). V lost 1 base and J 7 bases, leaving 8 bases between the germline ends. This CDR3 comprises 14 residues. The germline CDR1 and CDR2 sequences are SGHVS and FNYEAQ. CDR3 in amino acids: CASSLGTENSPLHF. Here the CDR3 DNA reads TGTGCCAGCAGCTTAGGGACAGAGAATTCACCCCTCCACTTT.

The V and J genes are TRBV5-4 and TRBJ2-1, with 9 bases matching TRBD1. The CDR3 runs 15 residues. Germline CDR1 and CDR2: SGHNT and YYREEE (reference sequence). Trimming removed 0 bases from V and 7 bases from J; junction bases left unmatched: 5. The CDR3 DNA sequence: TGTGCCAGCAGCTTGGGGGACAGGGCGTGGAATGAGCAGTTCTTC. It translates to CASSLGDRAWNEQFF.

J is TRBJ2-7 and V is TRBV10-3; D unresolved. V was pared by 6 bases and J by 2 bases, with 11 bases between. The germline V gene encodes CDR1 ENHRY and CDR2 SYGVKD. The CDR3 runs to 13 residues. In DNA form, the CDR3 reads TGTGCCATCAGGCCCGTCGGTACCTACGAGCAGTACTTC. It codes for CAIRPVGTYEQYF.

The V gene is TRBV7-3, the J gene TRBJ2-1; 8 positions agree with TRBD1. The CDR3 is 15 amino acids. CDR1 and CDR2 from the germline V gene are SGHTA and FQGTGA. Unmatched junction bases numbered 9, after V lost 5 bases and J lost 6 bases. CDR3 DNA: TGTGCCAGCAGCCTCGGACAGGGAGGTCGCAATGAGCAGTTCTTC. This sequence encodes CASSLGQGGRNEQFF.

The V call is TRBV5-4, the J call TRBJ1-4; D not certain. V was pared by 0 bases and J by 11 bases, with 14 bases between. Germline values: CDR1 SGHNT, CDR2 YYREEE (reference sequence). This CDR3 is 14 amino acids long. Here the CDR3 reads CASSLEGGLGKLFF. The CDR3 coding sequence is TGTGCCAGCAGCTTGGAGGGAGGGCTGGGTAAACTGTTTTTT.

This sequence joins TRBV5-1 and TRBJ1-4, with D possibly TRBD1 on 6 matching bases. V dropped 2 bases and J dropped 8 bases, with 13 bases sitting between them. In germline, CDR1 is SGHRS, CDR2 YFSETQ. This CDR3 region has 14 residues. CDR3 in DNA: TGCGCCAGCAGCTTTCAGGACCAGGGGGAAAAACTGTTTTTT. This translates into CASSFQDQGEKLFF.

The chain combines TRBV4-2 with TRBJ1-2; a possible D gene is TRBD1 (6 bases). The CDR3 totals 17 residues. Germline values: CDR1 LGHNA, CDR2 YNFKEQ. V was pared by 4 bases and J by 8 bases, with 26 bases between. The CDR3: CASSPVPGTGRFRGYTF. CDR3 nucleotides: TGTGCCAGCAGCCCTGTCCCGGGTACAGGGCGGTTTCGGGGCTACACCTTC.

The chain has TRBV6-5 and TRBJ1-6; possible D gene TRBD1, 6 bases. The CDR3 totals 14 residues. Trimming cost V 4 bases and J 5 bases, with 9 bases left between them. Germline V lookup: CDR1 MNHEY, CDR2 SVGAGI. Written as DNA, the CDR3 is TGTGCCAGCAGTTCGGGACACCATAATTCACCCCTCCACTTT. Protein: CASSSGHHNSPLHF.

The V call is TRBV6-5, the J call TRBJ2-1; a possible D gene is TRBD1 (5 bases). Between the trimmed V and J ends, which lost 0 bases and 6 bases, there was a span of 12 bases. The CDR3 is 15 amino acids. Germline V gene sequence: CDR1 MNHEY, CDR2 SVGAGI. The CDR3 bases are TGTGCCAGCAGTTACTCCACCCCTAGGGGCAATGAGCAGTTCTTC. Its translation is CASSYSTPRGNEQFF.

This chain joins TRBV7-9 and TRBJ1-6, with D possibly TRBD1 on 6 matching bases. The CDR3 spans 15 residues. Germline assignment: CDR1 SEHNR and CDR2 FQNEAQ (reference sequence). The ends were cut back, 5 bases at V and 7 bases at J, with 15 bases in the middle. The CDR3 is CASSPQGYRNSPLHF. CDR3 nucleotide sequence: TGTGCCAGCAGCCCTCAGGGGTACAGGAATTCACCCCTCCACTTT.

The chain uses TRBV7-9 and TRBJ1-2, with 9 bases identical to TRBD1. The CDR3 sequence is 14 residues long. The V and J ends lost 1 base and 6 bases, in that order; junction bases with no gene match: 3. Germline loops: CDR1 SEHNR, CDR2 FQNEAQ (reference sequence). The CDR3 nucleotides are TGTGCCAGCAGCTTAGACAGGGGGCGTGATGGCTACACCTTC. Residues: CASSLDRGRDGYTF.

The chain joins TRBV10-3 to TRBJ2-7; 8 positions agree with TRBD1. This CDR3 has 12 amino acids. Per germline, CDR1 ENHRY and CDR2 SYGVKD. V shed 10 bases and J 2 bases; nucleotides not matched to a gene: 4. Written as DNA, the CDR3 is TGTGCCAAACAGGGGGTTCCCTACGAGCAGTACTTC. It encodes CAKQGVPYEQYF.

In this sample, this clone turned up many times. This chain joins TRBV19 and TRBJ1-1; no clear D gene. Deletions cut 6 bases from V and 6 bases from J, with 20 bases between. The CDR3 totals 15 residues. Germline-derived CDR1 and CDR2 are LNHDA and SQIVND (reference sequence). The CDR3 DNA sequence: TGTGCCAGTAGACCCCTCAAGGGAGTCCTCGCTGAAGCTTTCTTT. Protein product: CASRPLKGVLAEAFF.

The chain uses TRBV19 and TRBJ1-6, with 10 bases aligning to TRBD1. Germline loops: CDR1 LNHDA, CDR2 SQIVND (reference sequence). Trimming cost V 4 bases and J 7 bases; bases outside gene matches: 16. The CDR3 totals 19 residues. The CDR3 nucleotides are TGTGCCAGTAGTACCACCGGGACAGGGGCCGACGGGGTAAATTCACCCCTCCACTTT. Its translation is CASSTTGTGADGVNSPLHF.

This chain joins TRBV18 and TRBJ1-1, with a possible D match to TRBD1 (6 bases). Deletions cut 4 bases from V and 4 bases from J, with 19 bases between. Germline V gene data show CDR1 as KGHSH and CDR2 as LQKENI. The length of the CDR3 is 16 residues. The DNA for the CDR3 is TGTGCCAGCTCACAACTGGCCGGTAGGGGGTCCACTGAAGCTTTCTTT. Protein: CASSQLAGRGSTEAFF.

This clone has just a few counts. This rearrangement joins TRBV29-1 to TRBJ1-4; 7 bases match TRBD1. The V gene end was trimmed by 5 bases and the J gene end by 8 bases; junction bases not matched to a gene: 5. CDR1 is SQVTM and CDR2 is ANQGSEA in the germline V gene. CDR3 length: 12 residues. The CDR3 loop reads CSVFQGGEKLFF. The CDR3 region has the DNA TGCAGCGTTTTCCAGGGGGGAGAAAAACTGTTTTTT.

This chain connects TRBV12-3 or TRBV12-4 to TRBJ2-1, with TRBD2 identical over 8 bases. With 8 bases clipped from V and 9 bases from J, the junction kept 3 bases outside the gene matches. The CDR3 covers 11 residues. The chain's CDR3 is CASGGLGEQFF. The CDR3 nucleotides read TGTGCCAGCGGGGGACTAGGTGAGCAGTTCTTC.

The gene calls are TRBV19 and TRBJ2-5, with 7 bases matching TRBD1. J lost 4 bases, V lost 1 base, and 6 bases had no gene match. Germline-derived CDR1 and CDR2 are LNHDA and SQIVND (reference sequence). This CDR3 contains 15 residues. CDR3 residues: CASSIGTTGSETQYF. CDR3 coding DNA: TGTGCCAGTAGTATAGGTACGACAGGGTCAGAGACCCAGTACTTC.

The chain links TRBV4-2 to TRBJ2-7; 7 bases map to TRBD2. Trimming cost V 0 bases and J 2 bases; bases outside gene matches: 4. Germline V gene sequence: CDR1 LGHNA, CDR2 YNFKEQ. This CDR3 is built from 15 residues. The CDR3 here is CASSQEFAGAYEQYF. CDR3 in DNA: TGTGCCAGCAGCCAAGAGTTCGCGGGGGCCTACGAGCAGTACTTC.

V is TRBV5-1 and J is TRBJ2-5, with 9 nucleotides matching TRBD2. The J segment lost 3 bases and the V segment lost 1 base, leaving 7 bases of the junction unmatched. The CDR3 is 16 residues long. Germline CDR1 SGHRS, CDR2 YFSETQ. As DNA, the CDR3 is TGCGCCAGCAGCTTGCTTGGGGTAGCGGGGGAAGAGACCCAGTACTTC. This translates into CASSLLGVAGEETQYF.